The next 29 T cell receptor beta chains were all read from a single sample in a study of cytomegalovirus exposure and HLA in healthy donors. The PCR made use of 60 Vbeta and 13 Jbeta primers. Clones were read by immunoSEQ multiplex PCR, and TCRdb kept only the in-frame ones, dropping some. The sample yields more than 85,000 clones, about 70% seen once. The sequencing input was PBMCs. The source is a man aged 25 to 40 in good health and CMV-seronegative.

This chain uses TRBV19 with TRBJ2-1; D is undetermined. Germline CDR1 reads LNHDA; CDR2 reads SQIVND (reference sequence). The CDR3 contains 15 residues. Trimming took off 6 bases at V and 0 bases at J, with 12 bases between the two ends. CDR3: CASRPDFGSYNEQFF. DNA for the CDR3: TGTGCCAGTAGGCCAGACTTCGGCTCCTACAATGAGCAGTTCTTC. Using reference TRBV19 and TRBJ2-1 for the parts outside the CDR3, the full variable domain is DGGITQSPKYLFRKEGQNVTLSCEQNLNHDAMYWYRQDPGQGLRLIYYSQIVNDFQKGDIAEGYSVSREKKESFPLTVTSAQKNPTAFYLCASRPDFGSYNEQFFGPGTRLTVL.

This clone has only a few counts. The chain recombines TRBV28 with TRBJ1-5; D unclear. Germline loops: CDR1 MDHEN, CDR2 SYDVKM. V shed 6 bases and J shed 0 bases, with 15 bases lying between them. The CDR3 is made up of 16 amino acids. The CDR3 sequence is CASSYPGSYSNQPQHF. The CDR3 nucleotides are TGTGCCAGCAGCTATCCGGGGTCTTATAGCAATCAGCCCCAGCATTTT.

In its sample, this clone was seen once. The chain couples TRBV28 to TRBJ1-2, with a possible D match to TRBD1 (5 bases). This CDR3 is 13 amino acids long. Looked up from germline, CDR1 is MDHEN and CDR2 is SYDVKM. Trimming shortened V by 6 bases and J by 3 bases, and 11 bases separated the two germline ends. CDR3 region: CASSRTPYYGYTF. The CDR3 DNA reads as TGTGCCAGCAGCCGGACACCATACTATGGCTACACCTTC.

The chain carries TRBV19 and TRBJ1-1, with no clear D. Trimming removed 5 bases at V and 0 bases at J, with 13 bases between. CDR1 is LNHDA, CDR2 SQIVND, per germline (reference sequence). The CDR3 loop spans 15 amino acids. The CDR3 region is CASSPAGGMNTEAFF. Here the CDR3 DNA reads TGTGCCAGTAGTCCCGCGGGAGGGATGAACACTGAAGCTTTCTTT.

This clone was seen only a few times. J is TRBJ1-1 and V is TRBV2; no clear D gene. Trimming cost V 6 bases and J 1 base, with 12 bases left between them. The germline V gene encodes CDR1 SNHLY and CDR2 FYNNEI. The CDR3 length is 14 residues. DNA for the CDR3: TGTGCCAGCAGCGAGAGAGGTTGGAACACTGAAGCTTTCTTT. It translates to CASSERGWNTEAFF.

This chain connects TRBV9 to TRBJ2-3; 7 bases agree with TRBD1. This CDR3 spans 14 amino acids. V was clipped by 4 bases and J by 4 bases; unmatched bases: 6. The germline V gene encodes CDR1 SGDLS and CDR2 YYNGEE. CDR3 bases: TGTGCCAGCAGCCCGGGACAGAGGTCAGATACGCAGTATTTT. Protein sequence: CASSPGQRSDTQYF. Looking up the rest from reference TRBV9 and TRBJ2-3 gives the full variable domain: DSGVTQTPKHLITATGQRVTLRCSPRSGDLSVYWYQQSLDQGLQFLIQYYNGEERAKGNILERFSAQQFPDLHSELNLSSLELGDSALYFCASSPGQRSDTQYFGPGTRLTVL.

This clone has a single count. The chain links TRBV6-1 to TRBJ2-7; D is unresolved. V lost 8 bases and J 1 base, leaving 15 bases between the germline ends. This CDR3 region has 14 residues. The V gene's germline CDR1 is MNHNS and CDR2 SASEGT. The CDR3 bases are TGTGCCAGCGCTAAACAGTTTGTTTCCTACGAGCAGTACTTC. Its translation is CASAKQFVSYEQYF.

The chain joins TRBV7-2 to TRBJ2-7, with D possibly being TRBD2 (6 bases). The V and J ends lost 5 bases and 0 bases respectively, with 11 bases between them. Germline CDR1 is SGHTA and CDR2 is FQGNSA. This CDR3 has 14 amino acids. CDR3 in DNA: TGTGCCAGCAGCGAATTTAGCGGCTCCTACGAGCAGTACTTC. It codes for CASSEFSGSYEQYF. Together with reference TRBV7-2 and TRBJ2-7, the CDR3 gives the full variable domain: GAGVSQSPSNKVTEKGKDVELRCDPISGHTALYWYRQSLGQGLEFLIYFQGNSAPDKSGLPSDRFSAERTGGSVSTLTIQRTQQEDSAVYLCASSEFSGSYEQYFGPGTRLTVT.

The chain links TRBV7-9 to TRBJ1-5; no reliable D call. The CDR3 is made up of 14 amino acids. CDR1 and CDR2 (germline): SEHNR, FQNEAQ (reference sequence). V lost 4 bases, J lost 12 bases, and 19 bases lay in between. CDR3 region: CASSYDAGSSDQHF. Written as DNA, the CDR3 is TGTGCCAGCAGCTATGACGCAGGTTCGTCGGACCAGCATTTT.

This clone has more than one count but fewer than ten. The chain employs TRBV5-1 and TRBJ2-3, with D possibly TRBD2 on 5 matching bases. Germline V gene data show CDR1 as SGHRS and CDR2 as YFSETQ. CDR3 length equals 15 residues. The V end was cut by 6 bases, the J end by 2 bases, with 16 bases between. The DNA for the CDR3 is TGCGCCAGCACCCTCCCCGCCGGGGTCACAGATACGCAGTATTTT. As protein: CASTLPAGVTDTQYF.

The chain recombines TRBV15 with TRBJ2-7; D is perhaps TRBD1 (5 bases). CDR1 is LNHNV, CDR2 YYDKDF, per germline (reference sequence). The ends were cut back, 0 bases at V and 6 bases at J, with 15 bases in the middle. The CDR3 totals 15 residues. For the CDR3, the DNA is TGTGCCACCAGCAGAGATCGTGGGGCAGGTCGCGAGCAGTACTTC. The encoded protein is CATSRDRGAGREQYF.

In the case of this clone: A read error may account for a junction end that differs from germline. V usage is TRBV7-7 and J usage is TRBJ2-3; D is uncertain. Germline values: CDR1 SSHAT, CDR2 FNYEAQ (reference sequence). There are 14 residues in the CDR3. CDR3 in DNA: TGTGCTAGCAGCTTAGAGTCTCCCTCGGGTACGCAGTATTTT. Translation gives CASSLESPSGTQYF.

The V gene is TRBV9, the J gene TRBJ1-4; perhaps TRBD1 as D (5 bases). V was pared by 0 bases and J by 8 bases, with 20 bases between. The CDR3 covers 17 residues. In germline, CDR1 is SGDLS, CDR2 YYNGEE. The CDR3 nucleotides are TGTGCCAGCAGCGTAGAGCCTTCGGGACTCCTGGGGGAAAAACTGTTTTTT. Its protein product is CASSVEPSGLLGEKLFF.

The chain is built from TRBV7-2 and TRBJ2-1; D may be TRBD2 (6 bases). Trimming cost V 0 bases and J 15 bases, with 12 bases left between them. Germline V gives CDR1 SGHTA, CDR2 FQGNSA. This CDR3 is built from 12 residues. DNA of the CDR3: TGTGCCAGCAGCTTAGCTCGGACTATTTTGTTCTTC. Protein sequence: CASSLARTILFF.

The count of this clone is one. The J gene is TRBJ2-6, the V gene TRBV19; 10 nucleotides match TRBD1. V dropped 1 base and J dropped 0; count of bases not matched to a gene: 6. The germline V gene has CDR1 LNHDA and CDR2 SQIVND (reference sequence). The CDR3 loop spans 19 amino acids. CDR3 DNA sequence: TGTGCCAGTAGTATAGGAAGGGACAGGGGCCTCTCTGGGGCCAACGTCCTGACTTTC. The encoded protein is CASSIGRDRGLSGANVLTF.

The CDR3 here is CASSFTVYNEQFF. Written as DNA, the CDR3 is TGTGCCAGCAGCTTCACGGTTTACAATGAGCAGTTCTTC. The chain employs TRBV7-3 and TRBJ2-1; D is uncertain. Germline CDR1 SGHTA, CDR2 FQGTGA. V gave up 3 bases and J gave up 4 bases, with 7 bases separating them. The CDR3 extends over 13 amino acids.

The chain combines TRBV6-6 with TRBJ1-5; 7 bases fit TRBD1. The germline gives CDR1 MNHNY, CDR2 SVGAGI (reference sequence). The J segment lost 6 bases and the V segment lost 6 bases, leaving 5 bases of the junction unmatched. CDR3 size: 13 residues. CDR3 sequence reads: CASRDKGAQPQHF. DNA of the CDR3: TGTGCCAGCAGAGACAAGGGGGCTCAGCCCCAGCATTTT.

This clone was counted once. The chain is built from TRBV27 and TRBJ2-7, with D perhaps TRBD1 (6 bases). Germline V gives CDR1 MNHEY, CDR2 SMNVEV (reference sequence). This CDR3 spans 14 amino acids. The V and J ends lost 5 bases and 7 bases respectively, with 18 bases between them. As DNA, the CDR3 is TGTGCCAGCAGTCCCCTGACAGGACCGTGGGAGCAGTACTTC. This gives the protein CASSPLTGPWEQYF.

Concerning this clone: Sequence at one end of the junction differs from germline and may be a read error. The V and J genes are TRBV19 and TRBJ2-6; a weak D match, TRBD1 (5 bases). The germline V gene encodes CDR1 LNHDA and CDR2 SQIVND (reference sequence). CDR3 size: 13 residues. The CDR3 reads CASESSGANGLTF. CDR3 nucleotide sequence: TGTGCCAGTGAGTCCTCTGGGGCCAACGGCCTGACTTTC.

The rearrangement links TRBV5-4 to TRBJ1-2; 7 positions agree with TRBD1. The ends lost 0 bases at V and 6 bases at J; junction bases unmatched: 5. Germline-derived CDR1 and CDR2 are SGHNT and YYREEE (reference sequence). The CDR3 has 14 amino acids. The CDR3 region has the DNA TGTGCCAGCAGCTTGGAAAACAGGGGACATGGCTACACCTTC. Its translation is CASSLENRGHGYTF.

The chain joins TRBV5-6 to TRBJ2-7; D might be TRBD2 (5 bases). The germline gives CDR1 SGHDT, CDR2 YYEEEE. The CDR3 has 17 residues. V dropped 4 bases and J dropped 3 bases, with 23 bases sitting between them. The CDR3 here is CASSGRGWQASSYEQYF. In DNA form, the CDR3 reads TGTGCCAGCAGCGGGAGAGGGTGGCAGGCCTCTAGCTACGAGCAGTACTTC. The full variable domain, completed using reference TRBV5-6 and TRBJ2-7, is DAGVTQSPTHLIKTRGQQVTLRCSPKSGHDTVSWYQQALGQGPQFIFQYYEEEERQRGNFPDRFSGHQFPNYSSELNVNALLLGDSALYLCASSGRGWQASSYEQYFGPGTRLTVT.

The chain recombines TRBV18 with TRBJ2-5, with D hard to call. The CDR3 runs to 13 residues. In germline, CDR1 is KGHSH, CDR2 LQKENI. V was shortened by 2 bases and J by 1 base, with 5 bases between the two germline ends. CDR3 region: CASSPLAQETQYF. The CDR3 bases are TGTGCCAGCTCACCATTAGCCCAAGAGACCCAGTACTTC.

V and J are TRBV21-1 and TRBJ2-1; the table names TRBD2, a call not compared with the DNA. TRBV21-1 is a pseudogene. The CDR3 totals 19 residues. CDR3 coding DNA: TGTGCCAGCAGCAAAGCCCCCGGGACTAGCGGGAGAATTTACAATGAGCAGTTCTTC. Encoded protein: CASSKAPGTSGRIYNEQFF.

CDR3 nucleotides: TGTGCCAGTAGTATGATGGGCAGCAATCAGCCCCAGCATTTT. It specifies CASSMMGSNQPQHF. The J gene is TRBJ1-5, the V gene TRBV19; D is uncertain. The V end was cut by 3 bases, the J end by 1 base, with 7 bases between. Germline CDR1 is LNHDA and CDR2 is SQIVND (reference sequence). The CDR3 is made up of 14 amino acids.

V gene TRBV7-2 combines with J gene TRBJ2-2; 9 bases match TRBD1. The CDR3 is 17 amino acids. The V gene's germline CDR1 is SGHTA and CDR2 FQGNSA. V was pared by 1 base and J by 1 base, with 4 bases of the junction left unmatched. The CDR3 nucleotides read TGTGCCAGCAGCTTAGGGGGGACAGGGTGGAACACCGGGGAGCTGTTTTTT. Translated, it gives CASSLGGTGWNTGELFF.

This clone was recorded only once. The chain is built from TRBV6-5 and TRBJ1-2, with no clear D. V lost 0 bases to trimming and J lost 1 base, with 12 bases between them. Germline V lookup: CDR1 MNHEY, CDR2 SVGAGI. This CDR3 comprises 16 residues. CDR3: CASSYSTGLVNYGYTF. The CDR3 DNA reads TGTGCCAGCAGTTACTCGACGGGTCTGGTTAACTATGGCTACACCTTC.

This chain uses TRBV5-1 with TRBJ2-7; 12 bases are shared with TRBD2. The CDR3 is 16 residues long. The V gene's germline CDR1 is SGHRS and CDR2 YFSETQ. V was clipped by 7 bases and J by 0 bases; unmatched bases: 8. The CDR3 coding sequence is TGCGCCAGCGGCGAGACTAGCGGGAGTTACTCCTACGAGCAGTACTTC. Its translation: CASGETSGSYSYEQYF.

This sequence joins TRBV11-2 and TRBJ2-7, with unresolved D. In germline, CDR1 is SGHAT, CDR2 FQNNGV. Trimming left V 3 bases short and J 4 bases short, with 10 bases between. The CDR3 extends over 13 amino acids. The CDR3 loop is CASSLVSGYEQYF. Here the CDR3 DNA reads TGTGCCAGCAGCTTGGTGTCAGGATACGAGCAGTACTTC. The full variable domain, in which reference TRBV11-2 and TRBJ2-7 provide the parts outside the CDR3, is EAGVAQSPRYKIIEKRQSVAFWCNPISGHATLYWYQQILGQGPKLLIQFQNNGVVDDSQLPKDRFSAERLKGVDSTLKIQPAKLEDSAVYLCASSLVSGYEQYFGPGTRLTVT.

V and J are TRBV27 and TRBJ2-7, with TRBD2 identical over 9 bases. The CDR3 has 15 amino acids. Germline CDR1 MNHEY, CDR2 SMNVEV (reference sequence). The V segment lost 3 bases and the J segment 4 bases; nucleotides outside the gene matches: 7. Here the CDR3 reads CASSFLASGTYEQYF. The CDR3 coding sequence is TGTGCCAGCAGTTTTTTGGCTAGCGGGACATACGAGCAGTACTTC.